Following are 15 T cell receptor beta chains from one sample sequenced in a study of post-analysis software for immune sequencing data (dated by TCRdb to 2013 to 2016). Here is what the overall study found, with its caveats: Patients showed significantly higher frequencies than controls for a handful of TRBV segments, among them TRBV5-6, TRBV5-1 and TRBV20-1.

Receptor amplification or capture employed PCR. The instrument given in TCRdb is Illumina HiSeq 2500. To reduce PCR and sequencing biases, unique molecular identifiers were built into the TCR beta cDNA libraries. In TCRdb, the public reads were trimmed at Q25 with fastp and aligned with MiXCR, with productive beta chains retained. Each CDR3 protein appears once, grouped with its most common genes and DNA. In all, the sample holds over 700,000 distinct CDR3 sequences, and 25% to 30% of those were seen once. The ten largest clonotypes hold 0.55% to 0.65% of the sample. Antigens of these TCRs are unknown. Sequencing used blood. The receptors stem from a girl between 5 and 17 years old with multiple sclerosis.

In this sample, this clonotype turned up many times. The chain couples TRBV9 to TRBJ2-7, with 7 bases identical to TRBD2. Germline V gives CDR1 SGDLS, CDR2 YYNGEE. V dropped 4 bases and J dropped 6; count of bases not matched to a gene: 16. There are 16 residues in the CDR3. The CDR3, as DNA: TGTGCCAGCAGCCCCTCGTGGGAGCGGGATGCCGTCGAGCAGTACTTC. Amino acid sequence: CASSPSWERDAVEQYF.

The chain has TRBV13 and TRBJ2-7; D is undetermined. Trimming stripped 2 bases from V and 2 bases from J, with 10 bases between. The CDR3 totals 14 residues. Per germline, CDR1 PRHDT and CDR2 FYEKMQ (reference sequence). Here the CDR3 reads CASSLLTETYEQYF. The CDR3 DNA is TGTGCCAGCAGCTTATTAACCGAAACCTACGAGCAGTACTTC. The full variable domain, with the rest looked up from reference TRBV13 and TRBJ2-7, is AAGVIQSPRHLIKEKRETATLKCYPIPRHDTVYWYQQGPGQDPQFLISFYEKMQSDKGSIPDRFSAQQFSDYHSELNMSSLELGDSALYFCASSLLTETYEQYFGPGTRLTVT.

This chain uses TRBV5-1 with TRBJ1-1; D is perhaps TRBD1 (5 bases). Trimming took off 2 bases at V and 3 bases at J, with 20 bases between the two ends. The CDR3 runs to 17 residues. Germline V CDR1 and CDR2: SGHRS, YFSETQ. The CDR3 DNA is TGCGCCAGCAGCTTTCGGACACCGAGAACTTTGGACACTGAAGCTTTCTTT. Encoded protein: CASSFRTPRTLDTEAFF.

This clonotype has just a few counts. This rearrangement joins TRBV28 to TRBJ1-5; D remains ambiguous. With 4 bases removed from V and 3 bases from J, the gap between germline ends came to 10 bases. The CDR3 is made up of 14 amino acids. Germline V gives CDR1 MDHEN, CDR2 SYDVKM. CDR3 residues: CASSSTPANQPQHF. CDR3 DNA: TGTGCCAGCAGTTCGACGCCTGCCAATCAGCCCCAGCATTTT. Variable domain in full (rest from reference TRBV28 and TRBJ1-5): DVKVTQSSRYLVKRTGEKVFLECVQDMDHENMFWYRQDPGLGLRLIYFSYDVKMKEKGDIPEGYSVSREKKERFSLILESASTNQTSMYLCASSSTPANQPQHFGDGTRLSIL.

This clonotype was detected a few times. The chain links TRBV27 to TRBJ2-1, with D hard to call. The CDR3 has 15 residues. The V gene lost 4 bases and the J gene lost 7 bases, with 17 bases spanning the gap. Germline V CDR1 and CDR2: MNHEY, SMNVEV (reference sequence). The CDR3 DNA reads TGTGCCAGCAGTTCTGTCCGTTGGGTGACGAATGAGCAGTTCTTC. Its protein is CASSSVRWVTNEQFF.

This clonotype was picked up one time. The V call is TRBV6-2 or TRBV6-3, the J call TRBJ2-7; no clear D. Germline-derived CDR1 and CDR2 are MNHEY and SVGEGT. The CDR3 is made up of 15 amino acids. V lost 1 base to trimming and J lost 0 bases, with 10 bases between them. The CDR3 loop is CASSYLPTNSYEQYF. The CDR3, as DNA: TGTGCCAGCAGTTACTTACCGACAAACTCCTACGAGCAGTACTTC.

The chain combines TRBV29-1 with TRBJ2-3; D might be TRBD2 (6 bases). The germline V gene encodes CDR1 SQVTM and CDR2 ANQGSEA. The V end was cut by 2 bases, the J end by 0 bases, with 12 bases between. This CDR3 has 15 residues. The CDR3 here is CSVEPAGTSTDTQYF. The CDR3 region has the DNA TGCAGCGTTGAACCGGCGGGGACTAGCACAGATACGCAGTATTTT.

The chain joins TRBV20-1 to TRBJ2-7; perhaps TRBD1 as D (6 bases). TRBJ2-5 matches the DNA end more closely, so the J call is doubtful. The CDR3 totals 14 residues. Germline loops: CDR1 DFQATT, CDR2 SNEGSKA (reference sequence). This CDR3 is CNAPTGWGQETQYF. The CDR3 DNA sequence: TGCAATGCCCCGACAGGATGGGGGCAAGAGACCCAGTACTTC.

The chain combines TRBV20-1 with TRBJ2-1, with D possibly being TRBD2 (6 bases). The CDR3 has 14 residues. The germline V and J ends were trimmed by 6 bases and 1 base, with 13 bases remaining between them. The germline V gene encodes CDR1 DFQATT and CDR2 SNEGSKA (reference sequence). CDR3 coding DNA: TGCAGTGCCGTGGGTGGGGGGTCCTACAATGAGCAGTTCTTC. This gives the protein CSAVGGGSYNEQFF.

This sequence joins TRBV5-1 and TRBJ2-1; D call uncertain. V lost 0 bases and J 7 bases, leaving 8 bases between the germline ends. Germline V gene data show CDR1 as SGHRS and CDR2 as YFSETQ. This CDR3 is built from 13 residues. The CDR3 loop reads CASSLEVSNEQFF. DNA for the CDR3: TGCGCCAGCAGCTTGGAAGTATCAAATGAGCAGTTCTTC. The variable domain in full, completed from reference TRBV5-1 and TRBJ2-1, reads KAGVTQTPRYLIKTRGQQVTLSCSPISGHRSVSWYQQTPGQGLQFLFEYFSETQRNKGNFPGRFSGRQFSNSRSEMNVSTLELGDSALYLCASSLEVSNEQFFGPGTRLTVL.

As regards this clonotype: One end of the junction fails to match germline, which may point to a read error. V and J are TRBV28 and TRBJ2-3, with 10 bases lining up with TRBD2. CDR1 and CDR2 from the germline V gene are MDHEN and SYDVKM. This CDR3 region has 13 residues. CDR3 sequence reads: CASRGLAPDTQCF. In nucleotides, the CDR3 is TGTGCCAGCAGGGGACTAGCGCCAGATACGCAGTGTTTT.

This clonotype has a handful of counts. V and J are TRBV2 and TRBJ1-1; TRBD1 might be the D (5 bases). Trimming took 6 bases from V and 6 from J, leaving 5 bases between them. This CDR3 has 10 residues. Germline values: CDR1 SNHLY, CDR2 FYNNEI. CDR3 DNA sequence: TGTGCCAGCAGGGGGGCTGAAGCTTTCTTT. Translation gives CASRGAEAFF. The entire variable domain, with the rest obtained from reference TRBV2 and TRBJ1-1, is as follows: EPEVTQTPSHQVTQMGQEVILRCVPISNHLYFYWYRQILGQKVEFLVSFYNNEISEKSEIFDDQFSVERPDGSNFTLKIRSTKLEDSAMYFCASRGAEAFFGQGTRLTVV.

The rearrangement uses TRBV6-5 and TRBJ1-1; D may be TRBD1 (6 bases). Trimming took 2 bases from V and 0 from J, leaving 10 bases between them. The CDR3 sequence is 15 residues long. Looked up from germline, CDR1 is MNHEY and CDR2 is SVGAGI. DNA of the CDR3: TGTGCCAGCAGTTACCAGGCAGGGGTGAACACTGAAGCTTTCTTT. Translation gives CASSYQAGVNTEAFF.

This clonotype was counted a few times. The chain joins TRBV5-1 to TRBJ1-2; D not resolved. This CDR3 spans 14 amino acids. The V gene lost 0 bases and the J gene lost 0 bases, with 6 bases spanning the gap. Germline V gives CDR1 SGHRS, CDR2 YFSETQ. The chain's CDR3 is CASSLVIANYGYTF. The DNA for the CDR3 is TGCGCCAGCAGCTTGGTCATAGCTAACTATGGCTACACCTTC.

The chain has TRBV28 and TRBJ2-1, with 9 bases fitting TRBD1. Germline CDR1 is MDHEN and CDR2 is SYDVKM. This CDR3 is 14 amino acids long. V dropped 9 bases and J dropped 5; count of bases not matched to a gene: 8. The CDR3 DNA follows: TGTGCCAGTTTAGACAGGGGGTCCAACAATGAGCAGTTCTTC. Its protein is CASLDRGSNNEQFF.